This T cell receptor (beta chain) was retrieved from a study of tumor and adjacent non-tumor tissue in lung cancer. Three rounds of nested PCR, following a modified ARM-PCR protocol, produced the TCRbeta library. From the multiplex PCR reads, TCRdb called clonotypes with MiXCR, one entry per CDR3 protein. Here the sample spans 35,000 to 55,000 distinct CDR3 sequences, about three fifths being singletons. The template was RNA from unsorted bulk tissue. Distant lung tissue was collected more than 3 cm away from the tumor edge. Concerning this clonotype itself: Germline and junction disagree at one end, which may indicate a read error.

Germline assignment: CDR1 MNHNY and CDR2 SVGAGI (reference sequence). The CDR3 consists of 16 residues. The V and J genes are TRBV6-6 and TRBJ2-3; D may be TRBD1 (5 bases). The J call may be in error: the DNA end matches TRBJ1-5 better. The receptor was isolated from a man in his fifties or sixties with non-small cell lung cancer. The sequenced material came from distant non-tumor lung tissue. CDR3 region: CASSHSEREQVDTQHF. CDR3 nucleotides: TGTGCCAGCAGTCACTCGGAGCGGGAACAGGTAGATACGCAGCATTTT.